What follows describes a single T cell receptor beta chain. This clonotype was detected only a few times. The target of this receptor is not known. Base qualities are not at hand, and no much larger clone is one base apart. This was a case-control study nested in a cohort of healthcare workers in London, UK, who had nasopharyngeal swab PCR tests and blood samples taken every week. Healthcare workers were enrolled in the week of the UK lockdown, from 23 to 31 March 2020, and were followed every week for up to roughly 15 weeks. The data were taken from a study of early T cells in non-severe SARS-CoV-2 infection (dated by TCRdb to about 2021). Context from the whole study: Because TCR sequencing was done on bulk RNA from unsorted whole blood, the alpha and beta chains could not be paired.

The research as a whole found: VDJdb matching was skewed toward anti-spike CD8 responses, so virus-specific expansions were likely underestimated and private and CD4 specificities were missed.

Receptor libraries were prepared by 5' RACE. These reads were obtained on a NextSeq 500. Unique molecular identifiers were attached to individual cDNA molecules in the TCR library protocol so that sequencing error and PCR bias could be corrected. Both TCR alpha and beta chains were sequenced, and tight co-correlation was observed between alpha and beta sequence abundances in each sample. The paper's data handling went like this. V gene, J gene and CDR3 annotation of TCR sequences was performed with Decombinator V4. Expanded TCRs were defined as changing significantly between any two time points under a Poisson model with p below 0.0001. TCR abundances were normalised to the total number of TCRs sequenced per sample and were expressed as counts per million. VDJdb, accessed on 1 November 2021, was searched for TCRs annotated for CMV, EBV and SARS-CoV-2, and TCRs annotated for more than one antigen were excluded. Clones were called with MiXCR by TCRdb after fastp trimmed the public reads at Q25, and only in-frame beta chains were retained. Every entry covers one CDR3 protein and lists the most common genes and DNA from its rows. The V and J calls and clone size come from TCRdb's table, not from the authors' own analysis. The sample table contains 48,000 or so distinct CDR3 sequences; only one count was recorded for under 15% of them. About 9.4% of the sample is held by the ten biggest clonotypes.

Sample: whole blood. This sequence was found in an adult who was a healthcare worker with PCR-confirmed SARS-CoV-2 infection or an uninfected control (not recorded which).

The nucleotide sequence is given as TGTGCCTGGAGCGTCCACAACTATGGCTACACCTTC. Translation gives CAWSVHNYGYTF. The V and J genes are TRBV30 and TRBJ1-2; no D segment can be confidently identified. The cysteine opens and the phenylalanine closes a CDR3 of 12 amino acids. Kept here is only the CDR3 DNA, which spans 36 bases and is read in frame from base 1. Taken from the germline V gene (reference sequence), the CDR1 and CDR2 loops are GTSNPN and SVGIG. Trimming removed 3 bases from V and 2 bases from J, leaving 7 bases between the germline ends.